This TCR beta chain was sequenced in a study of T cell repertoires in cytomegalovirus infection. TCRdb reprocessed the reads via MiXCR and lists one record per CDR3 protein. The profile shows fewer than 950,000 distinct CDR3 sequences, 30% to 35% of them singletons. In germline, CDR1 is MNHEY, CDR2 SMNVEV (reference sequence). Trimming took 10 bases from V and 2 from J, leaving 15 bases between them. This CDR3 contains 13 residues. This clonotype has a handful of counts. The antigen is undetermined. Sequenced material: cultured CD8+ T cells from PBMCs, taken from culture after CMV antigen stimulation. The clonotype was recovered from a human donor in good health (CMV status not recorded). Some clones in this sample may be carry-over from other donors' samples. The chain combines TRBV27 with TRBJ2-7; possible D gene TRBD1, 6 bases. CDR3 loop: CATATGTTYEQYF. DNA of the CDR3: TGTGCCACGGCGACAGGCACGACCTACGAGCAGTACTTC.